This T cell receptor (beta chain) comes out of a study of blood T cell repertoires in COVID-19. Whole-study context: Sample material is recorded as cDNA or gDNA derived from T cells, B-cell-depleted T cells, or PBMCs.

The CDR3 totals 12 residues. Germline V gives CDR1 SGHKS, CDR2 YYEKEE (reference sequence). Trimming removed 2 bases at V and 7 bases at J, with 9 bases between. Profiling relied on immunoSEQ multiplex PCR, and the TCRdb table lists in-frame clones only, not all of them. The sample lists 90,000 to 150,000 clones; 85% to 90% were seen once. The specimen sequenced was peripheral blood. The receptor's source is a human donor with acute or convalescent COVID-19. The donor label of this sample is uncertain. The genes are TRBV5-5 and TRBJ1-2; tentative D call: TRBD1 (5 bases). The CDR3 bases are TGTGCCAGCAGCTTTTCAGGGTCTGGCTACACCTTC. Protein: CASSFSGSGYTF.